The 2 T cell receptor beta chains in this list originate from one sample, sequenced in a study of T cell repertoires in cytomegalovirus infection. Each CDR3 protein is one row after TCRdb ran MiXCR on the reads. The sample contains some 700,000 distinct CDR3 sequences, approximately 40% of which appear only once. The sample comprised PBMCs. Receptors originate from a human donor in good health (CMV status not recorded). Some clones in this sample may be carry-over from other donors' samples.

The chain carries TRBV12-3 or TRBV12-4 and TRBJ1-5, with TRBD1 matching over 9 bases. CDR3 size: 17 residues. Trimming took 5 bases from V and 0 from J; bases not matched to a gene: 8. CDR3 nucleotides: TGTGCCAGCAGTCGGGGACAGGGAGGATATAGCAATCAGCCCCAGCATTTT. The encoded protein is CASSRGQGGYSNQPQHF.

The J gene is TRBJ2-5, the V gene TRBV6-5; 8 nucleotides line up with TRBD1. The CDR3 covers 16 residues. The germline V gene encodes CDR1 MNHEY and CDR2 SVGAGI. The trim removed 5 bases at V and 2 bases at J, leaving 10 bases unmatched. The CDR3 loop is CASSPRTGRSQETQYF. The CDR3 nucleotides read TGTGCCAGCAGTCCCCGGACAGGGCGAAGTCAAGAGACCCAGTACTTC.